What follows are 28 T cell receptor beta chains derived from one specimen sequenced in a study of blood T cell repertoires in COVID-19. Only in-frame clones appear in the TCRdb table, and some are missing; sequencing was by immunoSEQ multiplex PCR. Among around 310,000 clones, approximately 89% were seen once, and the ten largest hold around a tenth. Source material: PBMCs or T cells enriched from blood (not recorded which). Every receptor here comes from a middle-aged woman who had recovered from COVID-19.

The chain carries TRBV29-1 and TRBJ2-1; D perhaps matches TRBD2 (6 bases). V lost 3 bases, J lost 8 bases, and 14 bases lay in between. Looked up from germline, CDR1 is SQVTM and CDR2 is ANQGSEA. The length of the CDR3 is 13 residues. The CDR3 loop reads CSVETRNLYEQFF. CDR3 in DNA: TGCAGCGTTGAGACTAGGAATCTTTATGAGCAGTTCTTC.

V is TRBV19 and J is TRBJ2-4; 7 positions agree with TRBD1. Germline V gene lookup returns CDR1 LNHDA and CDR2 SQIVND (reference sequence). CDR3 length: 11 residues. The J segment lost 7 bases and the V segment lost 10 bases, leaving 4 bases of the junction unmatched. This CDR3 reads CATRRGNIQYF. CDR3 nucleotides: TGTGCCACCCGCAGGGGGAACATTCAGTACTTC.

The genes are TRBV3-1 (or the pseudogene TRBV3-2) and TRBJ1-1; a weak D match, TRBD1 (6 bases). Per the germline V gene, CDR1 is LGHDT and CDR2 is YNNKEL (reference sequence). Trimming took off 3 bases at V and 1 base at J, with 12 bases between the two ends. The CDR3 has 15 residues. The CDR3 here is CASSQTTGQNTEAFF. CDR3 coding DNA: TGTGCCAGCAGCCAGACTACAGGGCAGAACACTGAAGCTTTCTTT.

The CDR3 nucleotides read TGTGCCAGCAGAGAGACTAGTGGGGACCGGTACAATGAGCAGTTCTTC. It codes for CASRETSGDRYNEQFF. The rearrangement links TRBV6-4 to TRBJ2-1, with D perhaps TRBD2 (6 bases). Germline CDR1 MRHNA, CDR2 SNTAGT. The CDR3 runs to 16 residues. Trimming stripped 6 bases from V and 4 bases from J, with 19 bases between.

V is TRBV7-3 and J is TRBJ2-6, with D possibly matching TRBD2 (6 bases). Trimming took off 3 bases at V and 4 bases at J, with 13 bases between the two ends. Germline CDR1 is SGHTA and CDR2 is FQGTGA. The CDR3 loop spans 16 amino acids. The CDR3 loop reads CASSFPPGVGANVLTF. Written as DNA, the CDR3 is TGTGCCAGCAGCTTCCCACCGGGGGTGGGGGCCAACGTCCTGACTTTC.

The J gene is TRBJ2-1, the V gene TRBV3-1 (or the pseudogene TRBV3-2), with 7 bases fitting TRBD1. The CDR3 is 14 residues long. The germline V gene encodes CDR1 LGHDT and CDR2 YNNKEL (reference sequence). Germline trimming cut 4 bases from V and 9 bases from J; bases unmatched to any gene: 9. The CDR3 sequence: CASSRGQCICEQFF. The CDR3, as DNA: TGTGCCAGCAGCCGGGGACAGTGTATTTGTGAGCAGTTCTTC.

The V and J genes are TRBV5-1 and TRBJ2-5; the match to TRBD2 covers 12 bases. Germline loops: CDR1 SGHRS, CDR2 YFSETQ. The CDR3 is 16 amino acids. V lost 4 bases to trimming and J lost 5 bases; unmatched junction nucleotides: 9. CDR3 DNA sequence: TGCGCCAGCAGCATCGGGACTAGCGGGCTGCGGGAGACCCAGTACTTC. Translated, it gives CASSIGTSGLRETQYF.

This clone was seen just once. This chain links TRBV27 with TRBJ2-7, with D possibly TRBD1 on 6 matching bases. Per the germline V gene, CDR1 is MNHEY and CDR2 is SMNVEV (reference sequence). The length of the CDR3 is 15 residues. V was trimmed by 6 bases and J by 2 bases, leaving 17 bases between them. The CDR3 coding sequence is TGTGCCAGCAGGGCCGGACAGTTTCCTACCTACGAGCAGTACTTC. Its protein is CASRAGQFPTYEQYF.

This chain uses TRBV5-1 with TRBJ2-5; 11 bases line up with TRBD1. Germline CDR1 reads SGHRS; CDR2 reads YFSETQ. After removal of 4 bases from V and 0 bases from J, the junction contained 5 bases not matched to a gene. CDR3 length equals 16 residues. CDR3 region: CASSLRTGGNQETQYF. The DNA for the CDR3 is TGCGCCAGCAGCCTGAGGACAGGGGGCAACCAAGAGACCCAGTACTTC. Full variable domain (outside the CDR3, taken from reference TRBV5-1 and TRBJ2-5): KAGVTQTPRYLIKTRGQQVTLSCSPISGHRSVSWYQQTPGQGLQFLFEYFSETQRNKGNFPGRFSGRQFSNSRSEMNVSTLELGDSALYLCASSLRTGGNQETQYFGPGTRLLVL.

This sequence joins TRBV28 and TRBJ2-1, with D perhaps matching TRBD2 (6 bases). Trimming took 6 bases from V and 4 from J, leaving 10 bases between them. From germline, CDR1 is MDHEN and CDR2 SYDVKM. This CDR3 comprises 13 residues. CDR3 amino acids: CASRRDLYNEQFF. DNA for the CDR3: TGTGCCAGCAGACGGGACTTATACAATGAGCAGTTCTTC.

This chain links TRBV2 with TRBJ1-5; D perhaps matches TRBD1 (5 bases). V shed 6 bases and J shed 7 bases, with 10 bases lying between them. CDR1 is SNHLY and CDR2 is FYNNEI in the germline V gene. The CDR3 sequence is 12 residues long. The CDR3 here is CASRPTGQPQHF. CDR3 coding DNA: TGTGCCAGCAGACCCACAGGCCAGCCCCAGCATTTT.

The J gene is TRBJ2-7, the V gene TRBV15, with 9 bases matching TRBD1. Germline V lookup: CDR1 LNHNV, CDR2 YYDKDF (reference sequence). This CDR3 is built from 16 residues. V lost 0 bases to trimming and J lost 6 bases; unmatched junction nucleotides: 9. The DNA of the CDR3 is TGTGCCACCAGCAGAGATATGTTGGGACAGGGCTCCGAGCAGTACTTC. The encoded protein is CATSRDMLGQGSEQYF.

The CDR3 sequence is CASSQVTSGRRTGELFF. The CDR3 DNA reads TGTGCCAGCAGCCAAGTTACTAGCGGAAGGCGCACCGGGGAGCTGTTTTTT. V and J are TRBV4-2 and TRBJ2-2; TRBD2 aligns across 8 bases. The ends lost 1 base at V and 4 bases at J; junction bases unmatched: 8. This CDR3 comprises 17 residues. Germline V gene sequence: CDR1 LGHNA, CDR2 YNFKEQ.

The chain has TRBV25-1 and TRBJ1-3; D not certain. The CDR3 contains 17 residues. Trimming took 2 bases from V and 0 from J, leaving 14 bases between them. Germline values: CDR1 MGHDK, CDR2 SYGVNS. The CDR3 coding sequence is TGTGCCAGCAGTGAACGAGGGTCTCGCCTCTCTGGAAACACCATATATTTT. Encoded protein: CASSERGSRLSGNTIYF.

The V gene is TRBV18, the J gene TRBJ2-7; 7 bases fit TRBD2. Germline-derived CDR1 and CDR2 are KGHSH and LQKENI. The V gene end was trimmed by 3 bases and the J gene end by 4 bases; junction bases not matched to a gene: 6. CDR3 size: 14 residues. The CDR3 region is CASSPLADTYEQYF. The CDR3 DNA follows: TGTGCCAGCTCACCCCTAGCGGATACTTACGAGCAGTACTTC.

With regard to this clone: The sample holds other DNA sequences that translate to the same CDR3. CDR3 coding DNA: TGTGCCAGTAGTATAGTTCGGGGGGGCACAGATACGCAGTATTTT. Its protein is CASSIVRGGTDTQYF. This chain uses TRBV19 with TRBJ2-3; TRBD2 matches at 7 bases. Germline assignment: CDR1 LNHDA and CDR2 SQIVND (reference sequence). The CDR3 runs to 15 residues. Unmatched junction bases numbered 2, after V lost 1 base and J lost 1 base.

CDR3 in amino acids: CASSIQTSGRKETQYF. The CDR3 DNA is TGTGCCAGCAGCATTCAGACTAGCGGGAGGAAAGAGACCCAGTACTTC. The rearrangement uses TRBV7-2 and TRBJ2-5; the match to TRBD2 covers 13 bases. The J segment lost 3 bases and the V segment lost 5 bases, leaving 6 bases of the junction unmatched. Germline lookup yields CDR1 SGHTA and CDR2 FQGNSA. There are 16 residues in the CDR3. The whole variable domain, filled in from reference TRBV7-2 and TRBJ2-5, reads GAGVSQSPSNKVTEKGKDVELRCDPISGHTALYWYRQSLGQGLEFLIYFQGNSAPDKSGLPSDRFSAERTGGSVSTLTIQRTQQEDSAVYLCASSIQTSGRKETQYFGPGTRLLVL.

V is TRBV7-9 and J is TRBJ2-3; a possible D gene is TRBD2 (6 bases). CDR1 is SEHNR and CDR2 is FQNEAQ in the germline V gene (reference sequence). The CDR3 runs 16 residues. The germline V and J ends were trimmed by 3 bases and 3 bases, with 16 bases remaining between them. CDR3 sequence: CASSFYGGIKTDTQYF. For the CDR3, the DNA is TGTGCCAGCAGCTTTTACGGCGGGATAAAGACAGATACGCAGTATTTT.

This clone occurred once. The chain carries TRBV11-3 and TRBJ2-1; maybe TRBD2 (6 bases). Per the germline V gene, CDR1 is SGHNT and CDR2 is YENEEA. Trimming took 6 bases from V and 8 from J, leaving 20 bases between them. CDR3 length: 15 residues. The CDR3 coding sequence is TGTGCCAGCAGTTCCCCGGCGGGCAGGAGGGATGAGCAGTTCTTC. Encoded protein: CASSSPAGRRDEQFF.

This clone was counted once. The chain joins TRBV6-2 or TRBV6-3 to TRBJ1-1, with D possibly being TRBD1 (5 bases). This CDR3 is 16 amino acids long. Trimming stripped 0 bases from V and 4 bases from J, with 15 bases between. The germline gives CDR1 MNHEY, CDR2 SVGEGT. CDR3: CASSYSGDPGGTEAFF. DNA of the CDR3: TGTGCCAGCAGTTACTCAGGGGACCCGGGGGGCACTGAAGCTTTCTTT.

The rearrangement links TRBV7-6 to TRBJ2-7; D remains ambiguous. Germline CDR1 and CDR2: SGHVS and FNYEAQ. V was shortened by 1 base and J by 6 bases, with 7 bases between the two germline ends. There are 12 residues in the CDR3. The chain's CDR3 is CASSLGFGEQYF. The CDR3 DNA reads as TGTGCCAGCAGCTTAGGTTTCGGCGAGCAGTACTTC.

The chain has TRBV7-9 and TRBJ2-1; D not certain. V was cut by 5 bases and J by 5 bases, with 7 bases left in between. Germline V lookup: CDR1 SEHNR, CDR2 FQNEAQ (reference sequence). The length of the CDR3 is 12 residues. CDR3 protein: CASSPNNNEQFF. CDR3 nucleotides: TGTGCCAGCAGCCCCAACAACAATGAGCAGTTCTTC.

The J gene is TRBJ2-7, the V gene TRBV6-6; weak D call: TRBD2 (7 bases). The CDR3 length is 17 residues. V was pared by 5 bases and J by 4 bases, with 24 bases between. Germline V lookup: CDR1 MNHNY, CDR2 SVGAGI (reference sequence). Here the CDR3 reads CASSRGLTGSGIYEQYF. CDR3 nucleotide sequence: TGTGCCAGCAGTCGGGGCTTGACAGGAAGCGGGATTTACGAGCAGTACTTC.

This chain's CDR3 is CASSLPPGEKNGYTF. The CDR3 DNA follows: TGTGCCAGCAGTTTACCCCCAGGGGAAAAGAATGGCTACACCTTC. V is TRBV28 and J is TRBJ1-2, with a weak D call TRBD1 (6 bases). The V gene's germline CDR1 is MDHEN and CDR2 SYDVKM. This CDR3 spans 15 amino acids. V dropped 2 bases and J dropped 6 bases, with 16 bases sitting between them.

The rearrangement links TRBV4-3 to TRBJ2-7; 8 nucleotides align to TRBD2. V lost 4 bases to trimming and J lost 5 bases; unmatched junction nucleotides: 16. CDR3 length equals 17 residues. Germline CDR1 and CDR2: LGHNA and YSLEER. The CDR3 coding sequence is TGCGCCAGCAGCCCGAGAGGTATAGGGACTAGTAAAGACGAGCAGTACTTC. It yields the protein CASSPRGIGTSKDEQYF.

The chain links TRBV19 to TRBJ2-7, with 7 positions matching TRBD1. CDR1 is LNHDA and CDR2 is SQIVND in the germline V gene (reference sequence). CDR3 size: 13 residues. Germline trimming cut 6 bases from V and 5 bases from J; bases unmatched to any gene: 7. CDR3 coding DNA: TGTGCCAGTAGAGGGGACAGTCGGCACGAGCAGTACTTC. This encodes CASRGDSRHEQYF.

This clone was seen a few times. The chain uses TRBV13 and TRBJ2-1; 14 bases line up with TRBD2. Trimming took 4 bases from V and 2 from J; bases not matched to a gene: 10. The germline V gene has CDR1 PRHDT and CDR2 FYEKMQ (reference sequence). The CDR3 runs 19 residues. The CDR3 sequence: CASSSSSGLAGEAYNEQFF. The CDR3 nucleotides read TGTGCCAGCAGCTCCTCATCGGGACTAGCGGGAGAGGCCTACAATGAGCAGTTCTTC.

V usage is TRBV6-5 and J usage is TRBJ2-1; 7 bases are a match to TRBD2. The CDR3 has 14 amino acids. Unmatched junction bases numbered 3, after V lost 7 bases and J lost 0 bases. The germline V gene encodes CDR1 MNHEY and CDR2 SVGAGI. The CDR3 here is CASKGGDSYNEQFF. CDR3 DNA: TGTGCCAGCAAGGGAGGGGACTCCTACAATGAGCAGTTCTTC.